This TCR beta chain was recovered during a study of T cell changes during pregnancy in multiple sclerosis. Measured with immunoSEQ multiplex PCR; TCRdb has only the in-frame clones, and not every one. The sample records tens of thousands of clones, around 90% being singletons. Per germline, CDR1 SGHRS and CDR2 YFSETQ. V gave up 8 bases and J gave up 1 base; unmatched junction bases: 8. The CDR3 loop spans 14 amino acids. The genes are TRBV5-1 and TRBJ1-1; 7 bases fit TRBD1. This TCR came from a female donor with multiple sclerosis, enrolled in a pregnancy study. Sequences were derived from peripheral blood, sampled in the third trimester of pregnancy. CDR3 nucleotides: TGCGCCAGTACACTAAGGGGGCCGAACACTGAAGCTTTCTTT. Its translation is CASTLRGPNTEAFF.